The 19 T cell receptor beta chains given below trace back to one sample, sequenced in a study of cytomegalovirus exposure and HLA in healthy donors. The data were produced by immunoSEQ multiplex PCR, yet TCRdb's version contains in-frame clones alone and is incomplete. The table records hundreds of thousands of clones, 65% to 85% of them present only once. Sequenced material: PBMCs. Receptors originate from a woman under 40 in good health and CMV-seropositive.

This sequence joins TRBV19 and TRBJ2-1; 13 bases line up with TRBD2. The germline V gene encodes CDR1 LNHDA and CDR2 SQIVND (reference sequence). This CDR3 is 15 amino acids long. Trimming cost V 6 bases and J 7 bases; bases outside gene matches: 6. For the CDR3, the DNA is TGTGCCAGTAGGCTGGGGACTAGCGGGACAAATGAGCAGTTCTTC. It is translated as CASRLGTSGTNEQFF.

The V call is TRBV14, the J call TRBJ2-7; 7 bases agree with TRBD1. Trimming removed 1 base from V and 0 bases from J; junction bases left unmatched: 3. The CDR3 spans 15 residues. Germline V gene sequence: CDR1 SGHDN, CDR2 FVKESK. The CDR3 protein is CASSQGTGFSYEQYF. The CDR3 DNA sequence: TGTGCCAGCAGCCAAGGGACAGGTTTCTCCTACGAGCAGTACTTC. Combining the CDR3 with reference TRBV14 and TRBJ2-7 gives the whole variable domain EAGVTQFPSHSVIEKGQTVTLRCDPISGHDNLYWYRRVMGKEIKFLLHFVKESKQDESGMPNNRFLAERTGGTYSTLKVQPAELEDSGVYFCASSQGTGFSYEQYFGPGTRLTVT.

The chain recombines TRBV30 with TRBJ1-4; D remains ambiguous. The CDR3 totals 13 residues. The V end was cut by 3 bases, the J end by 0 bases, with 5 bases between. Germline values: CDR1 GTSNPN, CDR2 SVGIG (reference sequence). CDR3 sequence (DNA): TGTGCCTGGAGCACTGCAACTAATGAAAAACTGTTTTTT. Translating gives CAWSTATNEKLFF. Drawing the rest from reference TRBV30 and TRBJ1-4, the complete variable domain is SQTIHQWPATLVQPVGSPLSLECTVEGTSNPNLYWYRQAAGRGLQLLFYSVGIGQISSEVPQNLSASRPQDRQFILSSKKLLLSDSGFYLCAWSTATNEKLFFGSGTQLSVL.

Concerning this clone itself: Additional DNA sequences in this sample encode the identical CDR3. The chain uses TRBV7-2 and TRBJ2-5; D ambiguous. The germline V and J ends were trimmed by 4 bases and 2 bases, with 2 bases remaining between them. Germline loops: CDR1 SGHTA, CDR2 FQGNSA. The CDR3 sequence is 11 residues long. The CDR3 sequence: CASSSQETQYF. DNA for the CDR3: TGTGCCAGCAGCTCACAAGAGACCCAGTACTTC.

CDR3 sequence (DNA): TGTGCCAGCGGGACACCCCTCTACCAGCATTTT. Encoded protein: CASGTPLYQHF. The chain employs TRBV28 and TRBJ1-5, with TRBD1 as a possible D gene (6 bases). The CDR3 spans 11 residues. CDR1 is MDHEN, CDR2 SYDVKM, per germline. The V gene lost 8 bases and the J gene lost 12 bases, with 14 bases spanning the gap.

J is TRBJ2-2 and V is TRBV10-1, with D possibly TRBD1 on 5 matching bases. The germline V gene has CDR1 WNHNN and CDR2 SYGVQD (reference sequence). V dropped 6 bases and J dropped 2 bases, with 10 bases sitting between them. The CDR3 covers 14 residues. The CDR3 DNA sequence: TGCGCCAGCAGGCTGGGGCGAAACACCGGGGAGCTGTTTTTT. Its protein product is CASRLGRNTGELFF.

The rearrangement links TRBV25-1 to TRBJ1-2; no definite D call. V dropped 8 bases and J dropped 4 bases, with 8 bases sitting between them. Per germline, CDR1 MGHDK and CDR2 SYGVNS. The CDR3 runs to 11 residues. CDR3 protein: CASQRGYGYTF. CDR3 nucleotide sequence: TGTGCCAGCCAACGGGGCTATGGCTACACCTTC.

The V call is TRBV29-1, the J call TRBJ1-1; a possible D gene is TRBD1 (5 bases). The germline V gene encodes CDR1 SQVTM and CDR2 ANQGSEA. The CDR3 contains 15 residues. V was pared by 0 bases and J by 1 base, with 12 bases between. The CDR3 spells CSVEDHRSRNTEAFF. In DNA form, the CDR3 reads TGCAGCGTTGAAGATCACAGGTCGAGGAACACTGAAGCTTTCTTT.

The chain has TRBV10-2 and TRBJ2-6; D is uncertain. Germline V CDR1 and CDR2: WSHSY, SAAADI. The germline V and J ends were trimmed by 6 bases and 3 bases, with 12 bases remaining between them. There are 15 residues in the CDR3. The CDR3 bases are TGCGCCAGCAGACCTGGGCCTGGTGGGGCCAACGTCCTGACTTTC. Its protein product is CASRPGPGGANVLTF.

This clone has just a few counts. The genes are TRBV5-1 and TRBJ1-2; D remains unclear. CDR3 size: 15 residues. Trimming pared 0 bases from V and 8 bases from J, leaving 17 bases between. Germline loops: CDR1 SGHRS, CDR2 YFSETQ. The chain's CDR3 is CASSLEDGEIGGYTF. Here the CDR3 DNA reads TGCGCCAGCAGCTTGGAGGACGGAGAGATTGGAGGCTACACCTTC.

The chain links TRBV9 to TRBJ2-7; 9 bases are shared with TRBD2. Germline CDR1 and CDR2: SGDLS and YYNGEE. This CDR3 region has 15 residues. The junction had 4 bases not matched to a gene; V was cut back by 0 bases and J by 3 bases. CDR3 DNA sequence: TGTGCCAGCAGCGTAGGTCTAGCGGGGAGCTACGAGCAGTACTTC. It yields the protein CASSVGLAGSYEQYF.

V usage is TRBV18 and J usage is TRBJ1-5; D not resolved. V gave up 4 bases and J gave up 4 bases, with 11 bases separating them. Germline V gene data show CDR1 as KGHSH and CDR2 as LQKENI. This CDR3 has 14 amino acids. In nucleotides, the CDR3 is TGTGCCAGCTCACTGTCTAGGGTTAATCAGCCCCAGCATTTT. It encodes CASSLSRVNQPQHF.

Concerning this clone: A junction end diverges from the germline sequence, so it may reflect a read error. J is TRBJ2-3 and V is TRBV7-6, with 11 bases that match TRBD2. Germline V CDR1 and CDR2: SGHVS, FNYEAQ. The CDR3 spans 14 residues. The DNA for the CDR3 is TGTGCCAGCAGCATAGCGGGAGGGGTAGATACGCAGTATTTT. Amino acid sequence: CASSIAGGVDTQYF.

The chain joins TRBV18 to TRBJ1-2, with TRBD1 matching 7 bases. V shed 3 bases and J 4 bases; nucleotides not matched to a gene: 8. This CDR3 has 15 amino acids. The germline V gene has CDR1 KGHSH and CDR2 LQKENI. The CDR3 region is CASSPPGTDVYGYTF. CDR3 sequence (DNA): TGTGCCAGCTCACCCCCCGGGACAGATGTCTATGGCTACACCTTC.

The CDR3 loop is CARTWGGLLSVYGYTF. The DNA for the CDR3 is TGTGCCAGAACCTGGGGGGGCCTTCTGTCCGTCTATGGCTACACCTTC. V is TRBV7-9 and J is TRBJ1-2, with a tentative D call TRBD1 (6 bases). The CDR3 contains 16 residues. Looked up from germline, CDR1 is SEHNR and CDR2 is FQNEAQ (reference sequence). The V end was cut by 9 bases, the J end by 4 bases, with 24 bases between. Full variable domain (outside the CDR3, taken from reference TRBV7-9 and TRBJ1-2): DTGVSQNPRHKITKRGQNVTFRCDPISEHNRLYWYRQTLGQGPEFLTYFQNEAQLEKSRLLSDRFSAERPKGSFSTLEIQRTEQGDSAMYLCARTWGGLLSVYGYTFGSGTRLTVV.

The rearrangement links TRBV9 to TRBJ1-1; D may be TRBD1 (6 bases). Germline-derived CDR1 and CDR2 are SGDLS and YYNGEE. Between the trimmed V and J ends, which lost 0 bases and 3 bases, there was a span of 12 bases. The CDR3 is made up of 15 amino acids. The CDR3 is CASSVEQGQHTEAFF. The CDR3 region has the DNA TGTGCCAGCAGCGTAGAGCAGGGGCAGCACACTGAAGCTTTCTTT. The variable domain in full, completed from reference TRBV9 and TRBJ1-1, reads DSGVTQTPKHLITATGQRVTLRCSPRSGDLSVYWYQQSLDQGLQFLIQYYNGEERAKGNILERFSAQQFPDLHSELNLSSLELGDSALYFCASSVEQGQHTEAFFGQGTRLTVV.

This chain connects TRBV13 to TRBJ2-7; 9 positions match TRBD2. The V segment lost 0 bases and the J segment 5 bases; nucleotides outside the gene matches: 2. Germline V gives CDR1 PRHDT, CDR2 FYEKMQ (reference sequence). The CDR3 spans 14 residues. In nucleotides, the CDR3 is TGTGCCAGCAGCTTAGGTAGCGGGAGCAACGAGCAGTACTTC. Protein product: CASSLGSGSNEQYF.

The V gene is TRBV13, the J gene TRBJ2-6; D remains ambiguous. The V end lost 4 bases, the J end lost 0 bases, and 13 bases lay between the germline ends. The germline CDR1 and CDR2 sequences are PRHDT and FYEKMQ (reference sequence). The CDR3 extends over 17 amino acids. CDR3 loop: CASSWSLGSSGANVLTF. In DNA, the CDR3 is TGTGCCAGCAGCTGGTCCCTTGGAAGCTCTGGGGCCAACGTCCTGACTTTC.

The chain has TRBV11-2 and TRBJ2-1; 8 bases align to TRBD2. The junction had 8 bases not matched to a gene; V was cut back by 1 base and J by 9 bases. The CDR3 spans 15 residues. CDR1 is SGHAT, CDR2 FQNNGV, per germline. The CDR3, as DNA: TGTGCCAGCAGCTTAGGGGCGGGAGGTGTAAGTGAGCAGTTCTTC. Translation gives CASSLGAGGVSEQFF.